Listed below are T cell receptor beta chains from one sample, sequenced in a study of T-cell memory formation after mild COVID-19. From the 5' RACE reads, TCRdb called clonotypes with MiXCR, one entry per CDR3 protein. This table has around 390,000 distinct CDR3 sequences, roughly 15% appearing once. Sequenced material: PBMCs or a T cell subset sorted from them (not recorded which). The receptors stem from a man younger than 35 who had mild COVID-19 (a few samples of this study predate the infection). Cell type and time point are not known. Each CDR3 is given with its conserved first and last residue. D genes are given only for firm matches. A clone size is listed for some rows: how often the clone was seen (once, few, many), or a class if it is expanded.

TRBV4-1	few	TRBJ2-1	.	TGCGCCAGCAGCCAAATAGCAGACAATGAGCAGTTCTTC	CASSQIADNEQFF
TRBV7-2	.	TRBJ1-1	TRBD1	TGTGCCAGCAGTTACCAGGGGGCCACGAACACTGAAGCTTTCTTT	CASSYQGATNTEAFF
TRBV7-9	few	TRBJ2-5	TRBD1	TGTGCCAGCAGCCGTGGACAGGGGGAGACCCAGTACTTC	CASSRGQGETQYF
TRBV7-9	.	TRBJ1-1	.	TGTGCCAGCAGCCTTTGGACAGCAACCATGAACACTGAAGCTTTCTTT	CASSLWTATMNTEAFF
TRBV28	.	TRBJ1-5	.	TGTGCCAGCAGTTTAGTTCAGAATCAGCCCCAGCATTTT	CASSLVQNQPQHF
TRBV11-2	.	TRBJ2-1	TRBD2	TGTGCCAGCAGCTCGGCGGATGGGCGGGGGGCCAATGAGCAGTTCTTC	CASSSADGRGANEQFF
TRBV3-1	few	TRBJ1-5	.	TGTGCCAGCAGCCCAGGGGTGAATCAGCCCCAGCATTTT	CASSPGVNQPQHF
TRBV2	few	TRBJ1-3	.	TGTGCCACCTCAGAGGGAAGCTCTGGAAACACCATATATTTT	CATSEGSSGNTIYF
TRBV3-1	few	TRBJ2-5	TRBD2	TGTGCCAGCAGCCACGTAGCGGGGGAGCCCCAAGAGACCCAGTACTTC	CASSHVAGEPQETQYF
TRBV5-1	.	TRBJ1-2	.	TGCGCCAGCAGCTTGGTGGGGGGAACTAACTATGGCTACACCTTC	CASSLVGGTNYGYTF
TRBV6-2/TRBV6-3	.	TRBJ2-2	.	TGTGCCATCCTTCTAACGAACACCGGGGAGCTGTTTTTT	CAILLTNTGELFF
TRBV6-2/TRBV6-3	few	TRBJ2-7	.	TGTGCCAGCAGTTACGGCCCTGTGGGGGGGCCCACCTACGAGCAGTACTTC	CASSYGPVGGPTYEQYF
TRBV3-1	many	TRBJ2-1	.	TGTGCCAGCAGCCAAGAGTTCAGTAACGGGGGAAGGAATGAGCAGTTCTTC	CASSQEFSNGGRNEQFF
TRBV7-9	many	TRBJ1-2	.	TGTGCCAGCAGCCTTCGGGGTGCCTATGGCTACACCTTC	CASSLRGAYGYTF
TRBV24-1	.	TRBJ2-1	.	TGTGCCACCAGTGATTTCCCCAGGTCAGGGAATGAGCAGTTCTTC	CATSDFPRSGNEQFF
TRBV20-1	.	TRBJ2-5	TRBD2	TGCAGTGCAATTACTAGCGGGGGGTTGGAGACCCAGTACTTC	CSAITSGGLETQYF
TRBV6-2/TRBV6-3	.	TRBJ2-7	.	TGTGCCAGCAGTCCCCAACTATCGACAGAGACCCTCCTGGGGGAGCAGTACTTC	CASSPQLSTETLLGEQYF
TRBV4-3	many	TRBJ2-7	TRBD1	TGTGCCAGCAGTCCTGGACAGGGGGCATCCTACGAGCAGTACTTC	CASSPGQGASYEQYF
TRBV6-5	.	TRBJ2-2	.	TGTGCCACCCAACCGGACACGTCAACCGGGGAGCTGTTTTTT	CATQPDTSTGELFF
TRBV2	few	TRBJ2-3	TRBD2	TGTGCCAGCAGTTGGACAGGGACTAGCGGGGGGACCACAGATACGCAGTATTTT	CASSWTGTSGGTTDTQYF
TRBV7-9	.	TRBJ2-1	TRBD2	TGTGCCAGCAGCGACCATGGGCGGGGGGCCTACAATGAGCAGTTCTTC	CASSDHGRGAYNEQFF
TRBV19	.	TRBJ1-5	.	TGTGCCAGTAACGGGGAGAGGGGCAATCAGCCCCAGCATTTT	CASNGERGNQPQHF
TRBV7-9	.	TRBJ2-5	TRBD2	TGTGCCAGCAGCACCCCTAGCGGGGGGCCGAGGGAGACCCAGTACTTC	CASSTPSGGPRETQYF
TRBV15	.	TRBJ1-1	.	TGTGCCCTCCGGCCCCGGTTGAACACTGAAGCTTTCTTT	CALRPRLNTEAFF
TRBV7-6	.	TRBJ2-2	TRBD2	TGTGCCAGCACACTGGCGGGCGGGGGGAACACCGGGGAGCTGTTTTTT	CASTLAGGGNTGELFF
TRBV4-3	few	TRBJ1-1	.	TGCGCCAGCAGCCGGGTCGTGGGGGGAGGCACTGAAGCTTTCTTT	CASSRVVGGGTEAFF
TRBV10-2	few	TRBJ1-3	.	TGCGCCAGCAGAGGGGGTTATGCTGGAAACACCATATATTTT	CASRGGYAGNTIYF
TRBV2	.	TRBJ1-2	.	TGTGCCAGCAGTGAAGCGCCGAGGGGAGGTGGCTACACCTTC	CASSEAPRGGGYTF
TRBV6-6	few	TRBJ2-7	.	TGTGCCAGCAGTTACTCGAGACAGCGGAGCTCCTACGAGCAGTACTTC	CASSYSRQRSSYEQYF
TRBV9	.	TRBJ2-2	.	TGTGCCAGCAGCTCCACCGGGCTGAACACCGGGGAGCTGTTTTTT	CASSSTGLNTGELFF
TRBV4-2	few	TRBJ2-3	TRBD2	TGTGCCAGCAGCCAAGGAATAGCGGGGGGCAGAGATACGCAGTATTTT	CASSQGIAGGRDTQYF
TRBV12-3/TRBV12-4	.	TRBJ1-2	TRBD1	TGTGCCTCTGAGGGGGCAGGCAATGGCTACACCTTC	CASEGAGNGYTF
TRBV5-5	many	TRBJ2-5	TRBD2	TGTGCCAGCAGCCCGGGGGGAATAGAAGAGACCCAGTACTTC	CASSPGGIEETQYF
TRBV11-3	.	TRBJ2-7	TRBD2	TGTGCCAGCAGCTTAGGAGCGGGGGTCTTCTACGAGCAGTACTTC	CASSLGAGVFYEQYF
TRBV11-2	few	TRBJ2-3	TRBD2	TGTGCCAGCAGCCTGACTAGCGGGGTCACAGATACGCAGTATTTT	CASSLTSGVTDTQYF
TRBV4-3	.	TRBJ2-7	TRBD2	TGCGCCAGCAGCCCGGGGGGTGGGCGACTCTCCTACGAGCAGTACTTC	CASSPGGGRLSYEQYF
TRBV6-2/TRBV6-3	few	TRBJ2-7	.	TGTGCCAGCAGTTTGACCGGTCCTCCGGGTGAGCAGTACTTC	CASSLTGPPGEQYF
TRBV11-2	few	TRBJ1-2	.	TGTGCCAGCACCCCAGGGTACTATGGCTACACCTTC	CASTPGYYGYTF
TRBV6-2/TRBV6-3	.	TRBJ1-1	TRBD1	TGTGCCAGCATCAGGACAGGACCTGTGAACACTGAAGCTTTCTTT	CASIRTGPVNTEAFF
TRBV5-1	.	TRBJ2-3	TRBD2	TGCGCCAGCAGCCCGATAGCGGGGGGCGATGATACGCAGTATTTT	CASSPIAGGDDTQYF
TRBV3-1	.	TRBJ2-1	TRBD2	TGTGCCAGCGCAAAGGGACTAGCGGGGGGTTACAATGAGCAGTTCTTC	CASAKGLAGGYNEQFF
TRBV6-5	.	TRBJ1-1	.	TGTGCCAGCACTAGAGGGACGGTGAACACTGAAGCTTTCTTT	CASTRGTVNTEAFF
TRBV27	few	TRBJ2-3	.	TGTGCCAGCAGTTTCAGGGCTGCTACTAGCACAGATACGCAGTATTTT	CASSFRAATSTDTQYF
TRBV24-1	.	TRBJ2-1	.	TGTGCCACCAGTGAGGGGCATGGGGAGTCGGAGCAGTTCTTC	CATSEGHGESEQFF
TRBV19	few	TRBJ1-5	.	TGTGCCAGTAGTATTAGGGACAGCAATCAGCCCCAGCATTTT	CASSIRDSNQPQHF
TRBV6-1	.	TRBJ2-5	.	TGTGCCAGCTTTCCTACGTCCCCGACCCAGTACTTC	CASFPTSPTQYF
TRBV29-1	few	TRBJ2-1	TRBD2	TGCAGCGCCGAAAAATATAGCGGGGGATCAGAGCAGTTCTTC	CSAEKYSGGSEQFF
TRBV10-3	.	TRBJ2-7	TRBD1	TGTGCCATCAGTGGCTGGGGACAGGGGCGCGAGCAGTACTTC	CAISGWGQGREQYF
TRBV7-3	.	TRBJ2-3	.	TGTGCCAGCAGCTTATCCCGGTTGGATACGCAGTATTTT	CASSLSRLDTQYF